The 29 T cell receptor beta chains given below trace back to one sample, sequenced in a study of CD8+ T cells in alopecia areata. Indicated treatment: oral pan-JAK inhibitor, 5-10 mg twice daily. Extracted RNA was reverse transcribed, and the resulting cDNA served as sequencing template. Only in-frame clones appear in the TCRdb table, and some are missing; sequencing was by immunoSEQ multiplex PCR. The sample includes roughly 200,000 clones, less than 45% of them seen just once. The source material was CD4+ T cells sorted from blood, sampled between weeks 36 and 40, from a patient treated with tofacitinib. These receptors originate from a human donor with alopecia areata.

The chain couples TRBV4-1 to TRBJ1-1; D remains unclear. The V gene lost 0 bases and the J gene lost 11 bases, with 13 bases spanning the gap. Germline CDR1 reads MGHRA; CDR2 reads YSYEKL. The CDR3 is made up of 13 amino acids. The chain's CDR3 is CASSQERRREAFF. The CDR3 bases are TGCGCCAGCAGCCAAGAACGAAGGCGGGAGGCTTTCTTT.

There are a few counts of this clone. The chain is built from TRBV7-2 and TRBJ2-2; no reliable D call. The V gene's germline CDR1 is SGHTA and CDR2 FQGNSA. V lost 5 bases, J lost 5 bases, and 15 bases lay in between. This CDR3 is built from 15 residues. CDR3 sequence (DNA): TGTGCCAGCAGCCGACGAACGGAAAAAACCGGGGAGCTGTTTTTT. Residues: CASSRRTEKTGELFF.

The CDR3: CASSLWGRVQETQYF. The CDR3 bases are TGTGCCAGCAGCTTATGGGGAAGGGTCCAAGAGACCCAGTACTTC. The chain joins TRBV7-3 to TRBJ2-5; D is ambiguous. V was cut by 2 bases and J by 1 base, with 11 bases left in between. The length of the CDR3 is 15 residues. Germline V gene data show CDR1 as SGHTA and CDR2 as FQGTGA.

The chain joins TRBV2 to TRBJ1-5, with a weak D call TRBD1 (5 bases). Germline lookup yields CDR1 SNHLY and CDR2 FYNNEI. This CDR3 contains 14 residues. Trimming pared 5 bases from V and 5 bases from J, leaving 13 bases between. The CDR3 DNA reads as TGTGCCAGCAGTCAAACAACAGGTTATCAGCCCCAGCATTTT. Amino acids: CASSQTTGYQPQHF.

This clone was seen once. CDR3 DNA sequence: TGTGCCTGGAGTACGGTTTGGTACAATGAGCAGTTCTTC. This sequence encodes CAWSTVWYNEQFF. The chain recombines TRBV30 with TRBJ2-1; D ambiguous. The ends were cut back, 2 bases at V and 4 bases at J, with 9 bases in the middle. This CDR3 spans 13 amino acids. CDR1 and CDR2 from the germline V gene are GTSNPN and SVGIG (reference sequence).

This clone occurred a few times. This chain joins TRBV19 and TRBJ2-2; 8 positions agree with TRBD2. The CDR3 extends over 19 amino acids. V shed 5 bases and J 4 bases; nucleotides not matched to a gene: 18. CDR1 and CDR2 from the germline V gene are LNHDA and SQIVND (reference sequence). This CDR3 reads CASSPKAGLVSWSTGELFF. CDR3 sequence (DNA): TGTGCCAGTAGTCCCAAGGCGGGACTAGTATCCTGGAGCACCGGGGAGCTGTTTTTT.

The chain uses TRBV25-1 and TRBJ2-7; TRBD1 matches at 10 bases. The CDR3 runs 13 residues. The V gene's germline CDR1 is MGHDK and CDR2 SYGVNS. The ends lost 9 bases at V and 2 bases at J; junction bases unmatched: 4. In nucleotides, the CDR3 is TGTGCCAGTAGGGGACAGGGGACCTACGAGCAGTACTTC. Its translation is CASRGQGTYEQYF.

This chain joins TRBV7-2 and TRBJ2-2, with 7 bases that match TRBD2. Germline V gene data show CDR1 as SGHTA and CDR2 as FQGNSA. V shed 6 bases, J shed 5 bases, and the junction held 9 bases outside the gene matches. CDR3 length: 15 residues. Here the CDR3 reads CASRRREAPTGELFF. The CDR3 nucleotides read TGTGCCAGCAGACGTCGGGAGGCTCCGACCGGGGAGCTGTTTTTT.

The rearrangement joins TRBV4-3 to TRBJ2-5; D ambiguous. V lost 2 bases, J lost 5 bases, and 6 bases lay in between. In germline, CDR1 is LGHNA, CDR2 YSLEER. This CDR3 region has 12 residues. The CDR3: CASSQSFETQYF. The CDR3 DNA follows: TGCGCCAGCAGCCAAAGTTTCGAGACCCAGTACTTC.

This clone was found once. The V call is TRBV11-1, the J call TRBJ2-3; maybe TRBD1 (5 bases). V was shortened by 0 bases and J by 9 bases, with 10 bases between the two germline ends. In germline, CDR1 is SGHAT, CDR2 FQDESV (reference sequence). The length of the CDR3 is 13 residues. CDR3 coding DNA: TGTGCCAGCAGCTTAGCGCAGGGCCAGACGCAGTATTTT. Encoded protein: CASSLAQGQTQYF. Based on the CDR3 plus reference TRBV11-1 and TRBJ2-3, the full variable domain is EAEVAQSPRYKITEKSQAVAFWCDPISGHATLYWYRQILGQGPELLVQFQDESVVDDSQLPKDRFSAERLKGVDSTLKIQPAELGDSAMYLCASSLAQGQTQYFGPGTRLTVL.

The V call is TRBV30, the J call TRBJ2-7, with 10 bases aligning to TRBD1. CDR1 GTSNPN and CDR2 SVGIG come from the germline V gene (reference sequence). This CDR3 region has 14 residues. With V trimmed by 0 bases and J by 7 bases, 6 bases remained unmatched. CDR3 sequence: CAWSVGTGDLEQYF. The CDR3 coding sequence is TGTGCCTGGAGTGTTGGGACAGGGGATCTAGAGCAGTACTTC.

This clone was picked up one time. The chain has TRBV27 and TRBJ2-5; 9 nucleotides agree with TRBD1. V lost 4 bases, J lost 3 bases, and 9 bases stayed unmatched. Germline V gives CDR1 MNHEY, CDR2 SMNVEV (reference sequence). CDR3 size: 16 residues. Here the CDR3 DNA reads TGTGCCAGCAGTTACGCCTCGGGACAGGGAAAAGAGACCCAGTACTTC. Residues: CASSYASGQGKETQYF.

This chain's CDR3 is CASSYSMTRDEQYF. The CDR3, as DNA: TGTGCCAGCAGTTACTCGATGACCCGGGACGAGCAGTACTTC. The gene calls are TRBV6-5 and TRBJ2-7; D is unclear. The CDR3 runs to 14 residues. V was pared by 0 bases and J by 5 bases, with 11 bases between. Germline-derived CDR1 and CDR2 are MNHEY and SVGAGI.

The table lists this clone with a few counts. The V gene is TRBV29-1, the J gene TRBJ2-1; 7 bases are shared with TRBD1. From germline, CDR1 is SQVTM and CDR2 ANQGSEA. V lost 4 bases, J lost 3 bases, and 3 bases stayed unmatched. The CDR3 spans 13 residues. CDR3 DNA: TGCAGCGTTGGGGGACAGCTCTACAATGAGCAGTTCTTC. This gives the protein CSVGGQLYNEQFF.

The table lists this clone with a few counts. V and J are TRBV6-5 and TRBJ2-7; D tentatively reads TRBD1 or TRBD2 (5 bases each). The ends were cut back, 5 bases at V and 3 bases at J, with 14 bases in the middle. Per germline, CDR1 MNHEY and CDR2 SVGAGI. There are 14 residues in the CDR3. CDR3 amino acids: CASSGEGPHYEQYF. The CDR3 DNA is TGTGCCAGCAGTGGCGAGGGGCCGCACTACGAGCAGTACTTC.

This clone was seen a handful of times. The chain joins TRBV29-1 to TRBJ1-4; D remains unclear. V gave up 4 bases and J gave up 5 bases, with 8 bases separating them. The V gene's germline CDR1 is SQVTM and CDR2 ANQGSEA. The CDR3 sequence is 12 residues long. This chain's CDR3 is CSVGTFNEKLFF. The CDR3 coding sequence is TGCAGCGTTGGCACGTTCAATGAAAAACTGTTTTTT.

This clone came up many times. This chain connects TRBV6-6 to TRBJ2-7, with 7 bases fitting TRBD1. The junction had 8 bases not matched to a gene; V was cut back by 10 bases and J by 2 bases. The germline gives CDR1 MNHNY, CDR2 SVGAGI (reference sequence). The CDR3 length is 13 residues. In DNA, the CDR3 is TGTGCCATATCCATCAGGGGGACCTACGAGCAGTACTTC. Its protein product is CAISIRGTYEQYF.

The chain carries TRBV6-5 and TRBJ1-3; D unclear. Germline values: CDR1 MNHEY, CDR2 SVGAGI. The CDR3 totals 13 residues. The ends were cut back, 4 bases at V and 0 bases at J, with 4 bases in the middle. The CDR3 sequence: CASSWSSGNTIYF. In DNA form, the CDR3 reads TGTGCCAGCAGTTGGTCCTCTGGAAACACCATATATTTT.

V is TRBV5-1 and J is TRBJ2-5; 7 bases line up with TRBD2. The DNA matches TRBJ2-7 better at its end, which makes the J call doubtful. This CDR3 contains 13 residues. The germline CDR1 and CDR2 sequences are SGHRS and YFSETQ. Here the CDR3 reads CASSPAGFYEQYF. CDR3 DNA sequence: TGCGCCAGCAGCCCAGCGGGATTCTACGAGCAGTACTTC.

The chain recombines TRBV30 with TRBJ2-7; TRBD1 aligns across 9 bases. The V gene's germline CDR1 is GTSNPN and CDR2 SVGIG (reference sequence). The CDR3 is 15 residues long. Trimming removed 5 bases from V and 0 bases from J; junction bases left unmatched: 8. Written as DNA, the CDR3 is TGTGCCTGGGACCGGGGGACAGGGAGCTCCTACGAGCAGTACTTC. It specifies CAWDRGTGSSYEQYF.

The CDR3 sequence: CASTSPRLLAKNIQYF. CDR3 coding DNA: TGTGCCAGCACCTCCCCGAGACTACTAGCCAAAAACATTCAGTACTTC. The chain is built from TRBV28 and TRBJ2-4; D is perhaps TRBD2 (5 bases). This CDR3 has 16 residues. The germline V and J ends were trimmed by 7 bases and 0 bases, with 16 bases remaining between them. Germline V gene lookup returns CDR1 MDHEN and CDR2 SYDVKM.

The chain is built from TRBV9 and TRBJ1-4, with D possibly matching TRBD1 (6 bases). The ends were cut back, 0 bases at V and 3 bases at J, with 9 bases in the middle. This CDR3 has 15 residues. CDR1 SGDLS and CDR2 YYNGEE come from the germline V gene. The CDR3 coding sequence is TGTGCCAGCAGCGTAGAGGGGGTCGCTAATGAAAAACTGTTTTTT. Its protein product is CASSVEGVANEKLFF.

This clone was counted only a few times. The rearrangement links TRBV7-8 to TRBJ2-7, with a tentative D call TRBD2 (5 bases). This CDR3 has 11 residues. Germline-derived CDR1 and CDR2 are SGHVS and FQNEAQ. The V gene lost 5 bases and the J gene lost 7 bases, with 9 bases spanning the gap. The CDR3 region has the DNA TGTGCCAGCAGCCATGAGCGGGAGCAGTACTTC. It specifies CASSHEREQYF. Full variable domain (rest looked up from reference TRBV7-8 and TRBJ2-7): GAGVSQSPRYKVAKRGQDVALRCDPISGHVSLFWYQQALGQGPEFLTYFQNEAQLDKSGLPSDRFFAERPEGSVSTLKIQRTQQEDSAVYLCASSHEREQYFGPGTRLTVT.

The gene calls are TRBV20-1 and TRBJ1-2; 7 bases agree with TRBD1. CDR3 size: 11 residues. Germline lookup yields CDR1 DFQATT and CDR2 SNEGSKA (reference sequence). The CDR3 nucleotides read TGCAGGGGGAGACAGGGTTATGGCTACACCTTC. It yields the protein CRGRQGYGYTF.

This clone has more than one count but fewer than ten. The chain is built from TRBV25-1 and TRBJ2-6; D is unclear. The germline V gene has CDR1 MGHDK and CDR2 SYGVNS. The length of the CDR3 is 15 residues. Trimming left V 0 bases short and J 2 bases short, with 5 bases between. DNA of the CDR3: TGTGCCAGCAGTGAATACCCCCCTGGGGCCAACGTCCTGACTTTC. Amino acids: CASSEYPPGANVLTF.

The gene calls are TRBV5-1 and TRBJ2-7; D might be TRBD1 (5 bases). The CDR3 loop spans 13 amino acids. V dropped 4 bases and J dropped 3 bases, with 11 bases sitting between them. Germline V gives CDR1 SGHRS, CDR2 YFSETQ. This CDR3 is CASSITGNYEQYF. The CDR3 DNA follows: TGCGCCAGCAGCATCACAGGAAACTACGAGCAGTACTTC.

This chain links TRBV29-1 with TRBJ2-7, with D possibly being TRBD1 (6 bases). The CDR3 runs 14 residues. CDR1 is SQVTM, CDR2 ANQGSEA, per germline. The germline V and J ends were trimmed by 6 bases and 0 bases, with 15 bases remaining between them. In nucleotides, the CDR3 is TGCAGCGTGGTCCAGGGGAAAATCTCCTACGAGCAGTACTTC. Protein product: CSVVQGKISYEQYF.

The V gene is TRBV4-1, the J gene TRBJ2-5; possibly TRBD1 or TRBD2 for D (5 bases each). This CDR3 comprises 14 residues. V dropped 4 bases and J dropped 4 bases, with 13 bases sitting between them. From germline, CDR1 is MGHRA and CDR2 YSYEKL. This chain's CDR3 is CASSPYGGRETQYF. CDR3 nucleotides: TGCGCCAGCAGCCCGTATGGGGGTCGAGAGACCCAGTACTTC.

The chain combines TRBV28 with TRBJ2-1; TRBD2 matches at 13 bases. This CDR3 contains 15 residues. The V segment lost 6 bases and the J segment 7 bases; nucleotides outside the gene matches: 6. The germline gives CDR1 MDHEN, CDR2 SYDVKM. The chain's CDR3 is CASSTGTSGKNEQFF. CDR3 nucleotide sequence: TGTGCCAGCAGCACCGGGACTAGCGGGAAAAATGAGCAGTTCTTC. Combining the CDR3 with reference TRBV28 and TRBJ2-1 gives the whole variable domain DVKVTQSSRYLVKRTGEKVFLECVQDMDHENMFWYRQDPGLGLRLIYFSYDVKMKEKGDIPEGYSVSREKKERFSLILESASTNQTSMYLCASSTGTSGKNEQFFGPGTRLTVL.